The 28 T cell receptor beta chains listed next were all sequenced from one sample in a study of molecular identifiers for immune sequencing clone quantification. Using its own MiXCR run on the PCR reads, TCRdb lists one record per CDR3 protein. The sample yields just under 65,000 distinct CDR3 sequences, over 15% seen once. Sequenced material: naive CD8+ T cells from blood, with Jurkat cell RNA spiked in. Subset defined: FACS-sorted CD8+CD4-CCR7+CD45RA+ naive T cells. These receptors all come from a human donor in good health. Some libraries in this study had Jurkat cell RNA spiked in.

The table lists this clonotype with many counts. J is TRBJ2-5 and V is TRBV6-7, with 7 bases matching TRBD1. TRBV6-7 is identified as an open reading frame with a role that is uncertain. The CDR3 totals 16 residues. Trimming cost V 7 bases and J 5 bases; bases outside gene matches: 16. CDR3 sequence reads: CASTKELTGPGETQYF. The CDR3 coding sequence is TGTGCCAGCACGAAAGAGCTGACAGGGCCCGGGGAGACCCAGTACTTC.

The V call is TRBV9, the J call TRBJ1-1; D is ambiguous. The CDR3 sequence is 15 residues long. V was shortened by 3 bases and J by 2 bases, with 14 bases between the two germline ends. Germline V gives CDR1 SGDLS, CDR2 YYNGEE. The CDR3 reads CASSAGREGNTEAFF. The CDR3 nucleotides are TGTGCCAGCAGCGCGGGGAGGGAGGGCAACACTGAAGCTTTCTTT.

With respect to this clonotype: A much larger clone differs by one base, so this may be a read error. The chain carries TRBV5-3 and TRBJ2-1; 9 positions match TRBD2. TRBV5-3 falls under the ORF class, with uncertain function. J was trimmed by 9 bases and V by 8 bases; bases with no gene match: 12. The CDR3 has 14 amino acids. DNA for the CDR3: TGTGCCAGCAGCAGGACTAGCGTCCCCAGTGAGCAGTTCTTC. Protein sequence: CASSRTSVPSEQFF.

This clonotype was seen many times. The CDR3 spells CASSQPRSTDTQYF. In DNA, the CDR3 is TGTGCCAGCAGCCAACCCCGGTCCACAGATACGCAGTATTTT. The J gene is TRBJ2-3, the V gene TRBV3-1, with D uncertain. This CDR3 region has 14 residues. The V end was cut by 2 bases, the J end by 2 bases, with 8 bases between. Germline loops: CDR1 LGHDT, CDR2 YNNKEL (reference sequence).

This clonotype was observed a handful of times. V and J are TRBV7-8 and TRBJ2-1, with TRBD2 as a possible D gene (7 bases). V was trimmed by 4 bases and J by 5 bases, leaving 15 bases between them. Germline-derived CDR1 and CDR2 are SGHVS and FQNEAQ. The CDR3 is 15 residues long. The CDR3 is CASSSRRGAHNEQFF. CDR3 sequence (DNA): TGTGCCAGCAGCTCACGACGGGGGGCCCACAATGAGCAGTTCTTC.

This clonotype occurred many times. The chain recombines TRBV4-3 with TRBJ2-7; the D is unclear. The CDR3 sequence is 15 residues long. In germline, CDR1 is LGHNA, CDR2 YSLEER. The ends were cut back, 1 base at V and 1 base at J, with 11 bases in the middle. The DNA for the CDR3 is TGCGCCAGCAGCCAAGGGTCGGCTGTATCCTACGAGCAGTACTTC. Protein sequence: CASSQGSAVSYEQYF.

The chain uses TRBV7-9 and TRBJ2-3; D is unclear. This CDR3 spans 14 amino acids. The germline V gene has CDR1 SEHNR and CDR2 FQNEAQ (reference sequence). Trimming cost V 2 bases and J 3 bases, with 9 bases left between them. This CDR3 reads CASSLLLGTDTQYF. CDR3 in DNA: TGTGCCAGCAGCTTACTGCTAGGGACAGATACGCAGTATTTT. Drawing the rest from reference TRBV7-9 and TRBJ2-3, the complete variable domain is DTGVSQNPRHKITKRGQNVTFRCDPISEHNRLYWYRQTLGQGPEFLTYFQNEAQLEKSRLLSDRFSAERPKGSFSTLEIQRTEQGDSAMYLCASSLLLGTDTQYFGPGTRLTVL.

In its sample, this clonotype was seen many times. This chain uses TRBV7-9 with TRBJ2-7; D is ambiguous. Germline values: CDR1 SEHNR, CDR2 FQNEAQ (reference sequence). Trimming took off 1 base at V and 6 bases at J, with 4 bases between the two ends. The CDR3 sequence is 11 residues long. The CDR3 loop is CASSLVLEQYF. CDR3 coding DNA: TGTGCCAGCAGCTTAGTACTCGAGCAGTACTTC. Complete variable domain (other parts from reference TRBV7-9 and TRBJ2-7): DTGVSQNPRHKITKRGQNVTFRCDPISEHNRLYWYRQTLGQGPEFLTYFQNEAQLEKSRLLSDRFSAERPKGSFSTLEIQRTEQGDSAMYLCASSLVLEQYFGPGTRLTVT.

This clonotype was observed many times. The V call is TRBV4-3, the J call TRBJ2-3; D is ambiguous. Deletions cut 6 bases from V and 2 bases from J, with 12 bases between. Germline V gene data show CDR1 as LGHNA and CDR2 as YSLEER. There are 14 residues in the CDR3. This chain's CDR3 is CASSEAPFTDTQYF. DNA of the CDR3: TGCGCCAGCAGTGAGGCTCCCTTCACAGATACGCAGTATTTT.

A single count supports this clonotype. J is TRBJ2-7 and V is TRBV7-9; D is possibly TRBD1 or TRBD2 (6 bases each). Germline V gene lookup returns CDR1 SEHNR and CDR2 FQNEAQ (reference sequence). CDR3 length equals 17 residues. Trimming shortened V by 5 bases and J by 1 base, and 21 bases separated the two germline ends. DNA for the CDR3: TGTGCCAGCAGCGCCCCGCCAGAGGGGGGAGCGTCCTACGAGCAGTACTTC. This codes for CASSAPPEGGASYEQYF.

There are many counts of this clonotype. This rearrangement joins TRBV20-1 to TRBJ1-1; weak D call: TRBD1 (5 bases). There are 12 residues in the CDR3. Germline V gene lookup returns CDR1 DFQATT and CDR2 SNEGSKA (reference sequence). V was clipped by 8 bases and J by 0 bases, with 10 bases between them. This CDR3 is CSKTELNTEAFF. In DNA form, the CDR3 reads TGCAGTAAGACAGAGCTGAACACTGAAGCTTTCTTT.

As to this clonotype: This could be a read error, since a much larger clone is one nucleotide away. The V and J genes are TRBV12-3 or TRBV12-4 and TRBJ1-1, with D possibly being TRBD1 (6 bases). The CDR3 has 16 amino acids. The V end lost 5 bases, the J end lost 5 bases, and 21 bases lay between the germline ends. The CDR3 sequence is CASSPAPPSRGTEAFF. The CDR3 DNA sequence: TGTGCCAGCAGTCCAGCGCCACCATCCAGGGGAACTGAAGCTTTCTTT.

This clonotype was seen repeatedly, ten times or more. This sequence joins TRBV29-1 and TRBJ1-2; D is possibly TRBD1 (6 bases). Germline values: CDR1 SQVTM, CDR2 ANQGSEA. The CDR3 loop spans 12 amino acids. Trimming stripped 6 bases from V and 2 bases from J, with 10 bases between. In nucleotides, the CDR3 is TGCAGCGTCATCGACAGGAACTATGGCTACACCTTC. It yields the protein CSVIDRNYGYTF.

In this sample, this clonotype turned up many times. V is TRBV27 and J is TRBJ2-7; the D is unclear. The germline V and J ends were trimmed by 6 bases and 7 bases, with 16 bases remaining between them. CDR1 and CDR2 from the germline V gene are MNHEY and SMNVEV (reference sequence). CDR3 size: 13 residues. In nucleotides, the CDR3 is TGTGCCAGCAGGCCGGCTCTCCAATGGGAGCAGTACTTC. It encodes CASRPALQWEQYF.

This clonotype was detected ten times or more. CDR3: CASSESGRGLETQYF. The DNA of the CDR3 is TGTGCCAGCAGTGAATCAGGCAGAGGGTTAGAGACCCAGTACTTC. The genes are TRBV25-1 and TRBJ2-5; tentatively, D is TRBD2 (5 bases). CDR1 and CDR2 (germline): MGHDK, SYGVNS. Trimming removed 1 base from V and 4 bases from J, with 13 bases in between. This CDR3 comprises 15 residues. Looking up the rest from reference TRBV25-1 and TRBJ2-5 gives the full variable domain: EADIYQTPRYLVIGTGKKITLECSQTMGHDKMYWYQQDPGMELHLIHYSYGVNSTEKGDLSSESTVSRIRTEHFPLTLESARPSHTSQYLCASSESGRGLETQYFGPGTRLLVL.

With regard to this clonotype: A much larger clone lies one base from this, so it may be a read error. This chain's CDR3 is CASTRSWGERGSPLHF. In DNA form, the CDR3 reads TGTGCCAGCACCCGCTCGTGGGGGGAGCGCGGTTCACCCCTCCACTTT. The V gene is TRBV27, the J gene TRBJ1-6; weak D call: TRBD1 (5 bases). The CDR3 runs 16 residues. Germline lookup yields CDR1 MNHEY and CDR2 SMNVEV (reference sequence). The V gene lost 7 bases and the J gene lost 9 bases, with 22 bases spanning the gap.

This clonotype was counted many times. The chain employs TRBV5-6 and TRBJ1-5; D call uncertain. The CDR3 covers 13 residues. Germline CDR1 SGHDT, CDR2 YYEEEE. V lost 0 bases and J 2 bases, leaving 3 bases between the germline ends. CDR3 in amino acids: CASSLVGNQPQHF. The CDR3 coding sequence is TGTGCCAGCAGCTTGGTGGGCAATCAGCCCCAGCATTTT. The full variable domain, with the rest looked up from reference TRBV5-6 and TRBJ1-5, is DAGVTQSPTHLIKTRGQQVTLRCSPKSGHDTVSWYQQALGQGPQFIFQYYEEEERQRGNFPDRFSGHQFPNYSSELNVNALLLGDSALYLCASSLVGNQPQHFGDGTRLSIL.

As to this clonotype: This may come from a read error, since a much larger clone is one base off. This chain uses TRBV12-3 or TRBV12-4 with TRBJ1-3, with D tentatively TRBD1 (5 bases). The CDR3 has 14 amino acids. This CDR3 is CASTPGGSGNTTYF. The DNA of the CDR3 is TGTGCCAGCACCCCGGGGGGTTCTGGAAACACCACATATTTT.

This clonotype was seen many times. DNA for the CDR3: TGTGCCAGCAGTTACTCTCTCGGTAGCGGGAGCTCCTACGAGCAGTACTTC. The encoded protein is CASSYSLGSGSSYEQYF. J is TRBJ2-7 and V is TRBV6-2 or TRBV6-3; 9 positions agree with TRBD2. This CDR3 has 17 amino acids. Germline V gives CDR1 MNHEY, CDR2 SVGEGT. The trim removed 0 bases at V and 0 bases at J, leaving 6 bases unmatched.

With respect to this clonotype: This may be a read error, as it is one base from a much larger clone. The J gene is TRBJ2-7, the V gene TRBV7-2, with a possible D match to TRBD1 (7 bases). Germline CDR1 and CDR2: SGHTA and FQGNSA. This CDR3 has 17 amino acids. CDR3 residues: CACSLAQEGAGSYEQYF. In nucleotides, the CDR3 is TGTGCCTGCAGCTTAGCGCAGGAGGGGGCAGGATCCTACGAGCAGTACTTC.

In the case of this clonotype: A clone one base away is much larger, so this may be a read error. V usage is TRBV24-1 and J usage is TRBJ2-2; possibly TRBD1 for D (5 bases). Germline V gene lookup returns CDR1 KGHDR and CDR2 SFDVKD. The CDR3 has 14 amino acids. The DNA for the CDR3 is TGTGCCACCAGTGATGAAGGGGTCACCTGGGAGCTGTTTTTT. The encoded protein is CATSDEGVTWELFF.

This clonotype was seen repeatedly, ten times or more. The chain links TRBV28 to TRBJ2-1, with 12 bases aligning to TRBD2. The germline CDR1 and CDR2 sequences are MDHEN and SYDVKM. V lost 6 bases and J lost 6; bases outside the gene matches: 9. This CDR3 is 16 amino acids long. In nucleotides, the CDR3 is TGTGCCAGCAGCCCCCACAGACTAGCGGGAGTCAATGAGCAGTTCTTC. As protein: CASSPHRLAGVNEQFF.

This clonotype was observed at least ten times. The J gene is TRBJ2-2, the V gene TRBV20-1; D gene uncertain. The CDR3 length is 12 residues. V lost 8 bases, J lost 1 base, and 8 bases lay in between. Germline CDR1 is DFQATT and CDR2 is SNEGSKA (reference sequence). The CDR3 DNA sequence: TGCAGTCTCCTTGGGAACACCGGGGAGCTGTTTTTT. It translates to CSLLGNTGELFF.

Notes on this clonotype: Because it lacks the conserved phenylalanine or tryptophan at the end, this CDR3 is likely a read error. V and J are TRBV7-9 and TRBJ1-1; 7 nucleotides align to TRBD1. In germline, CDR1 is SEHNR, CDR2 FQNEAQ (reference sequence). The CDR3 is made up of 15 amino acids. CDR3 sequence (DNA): TGTGCCAGCAGTTTCTCTCAGGGGGAAGACACTGATGCTTTCTCT. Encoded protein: CASSFSQGEDTDAFS.

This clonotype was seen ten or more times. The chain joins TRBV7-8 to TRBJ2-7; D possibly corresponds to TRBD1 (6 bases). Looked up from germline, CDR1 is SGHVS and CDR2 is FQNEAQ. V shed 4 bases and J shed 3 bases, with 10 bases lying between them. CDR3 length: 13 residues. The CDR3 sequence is CASSSRTVYEQYF. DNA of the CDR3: TGTGCCAGCAGCTCTCGGACAGTCTACGAGCAGTACTTC.

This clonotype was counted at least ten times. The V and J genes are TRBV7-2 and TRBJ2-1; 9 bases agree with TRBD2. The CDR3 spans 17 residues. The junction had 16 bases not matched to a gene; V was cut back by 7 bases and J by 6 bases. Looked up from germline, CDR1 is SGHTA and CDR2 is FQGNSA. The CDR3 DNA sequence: TGTGCCAGCAACAGACATTTGGCGCGGGAGGGCTCCAATGAGCAGTTCTTC. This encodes CASNRHLAREGSNEQFF.

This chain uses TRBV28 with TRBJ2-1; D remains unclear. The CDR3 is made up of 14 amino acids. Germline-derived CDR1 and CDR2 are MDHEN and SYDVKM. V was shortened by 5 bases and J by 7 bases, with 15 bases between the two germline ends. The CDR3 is CASSLRLTRNEQFF. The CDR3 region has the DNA TGTGCCAGCAGTCTCCGTCTCACGCGGAATGAGCAGTTCTTC.

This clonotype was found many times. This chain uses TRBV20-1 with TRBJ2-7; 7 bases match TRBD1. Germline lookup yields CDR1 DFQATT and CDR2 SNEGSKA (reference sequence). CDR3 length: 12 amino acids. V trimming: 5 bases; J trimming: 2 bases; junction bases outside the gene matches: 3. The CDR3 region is CSAQDRPYEQYF. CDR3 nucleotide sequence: TGCAGTGCTCAGGACAGGCCCTACGAGCAGTACTTC.